This T cell receptor (beta chain) was recorded in a study of blood T cells in healthy people across ages. A second PCR of roughly 7 to 11 cycles used a sample-barcoded 5' primer and a J-beta primer mix. Via MiXCR, TCRdb re-called the 5' RACE reads, giving one row per CDR3 protein. The repertoire holds 1,100,000 or so distinct CDR3 sequences, with more than 40% as singletons. This clonotype appeared once. Its target is unknown. An end of the junction does not agree with germline; a read error may underlie this. Samples each yielded at least 6 micrograms of total RNA. The study's findings and limits: Age showed a roughly linear inverse relationship with TCR beta diversity per million T cells. It was the long-lived donors that had more naive CD4+ cells and higher diversity than aged donors.

The CDR3 totals 14 residues. Germline-derived CDR1 and CDR2 are LGHNA and YNFKEQ. The clonotype was recovered from an older woman in good health. What was sequenced was blood. The chain joins TRBV4-2 to TRBJ1-2; the D gene is possibly TRBD1 (6 bases). CDR3 in amino acids: CVSSQDLDRAGYTF. The DNA for the CDR3 is TGTGTCAGCAGCCAAGATCTGGACAGAGCTGGCTACACCTTC.